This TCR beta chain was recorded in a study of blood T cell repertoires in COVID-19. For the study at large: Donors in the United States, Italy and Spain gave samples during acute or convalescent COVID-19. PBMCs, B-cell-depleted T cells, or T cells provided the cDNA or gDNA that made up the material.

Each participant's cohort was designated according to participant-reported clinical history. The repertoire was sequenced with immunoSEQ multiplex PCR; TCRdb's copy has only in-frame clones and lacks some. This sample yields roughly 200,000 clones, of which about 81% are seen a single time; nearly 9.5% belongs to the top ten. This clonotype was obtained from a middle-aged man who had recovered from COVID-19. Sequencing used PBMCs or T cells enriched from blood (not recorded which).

The CDR3: CATSDLLPSGRGTYNEQFF. CDR3 nucleotide sequence: TGTGCCACCAGTGATTTGCTCCCTAGCGGGAGAGGAACCTACAATGAGCAGTTCTTC. The J gene is TRBJ2-1, the V gene TRBV24-1; 10 bases map to TRBD2. V dropped 0 bases and J dropped 2; count of bases not matched to a gene: 9. This CDR3 is built from 19 residues. CDR1 KGHDR and CDR2 SFDVKD come from the germline V gene.